Included here is one T cell receptor (beta chain) sequence, with context. Its antigen remains unidentified. A far larger clone is just one base off, so this is likely a read error. The data belong to a study of shared clonotypes between healthy human individuals (dated by TCRdb to 2020 to 2022). Broadly, across the study: Two women and a few men aged 18 to 49 years were included in the cohort. The study deeply sequenced blood TCR repertoires of about 5 healthy adults to estimate repertoire size and the extent of clonotype sharing between individuals. Leukapheresis yielded between about 0.85 and 10 billion PBMCs per donor. To increase sequencing depth and limit assay-specific biases, TCR repertoire library preparation and sequencing were carried out by different laboratories using diverse techniques.

Donors were healthy HIV-negative adults with no recently reported acute infections or vaccinations. All donors were Caucasian adults living in Nashville, Tennessee, USA. For unsorted samples, 90 million or so PBMCs were counted, and genomic DNA was extracted using the QIAamp DNA Blood Mini kit. Blood was obtained by leukapheresis, after which PBMCs were separated by Ficoll-Histopaque density gradient centrifugation and cryopreserved in liquid nitrogen vapor phase. Including the terminal cysteine and phenylalanine, the CDR3 comprises 14 residues. Only the CDR3 part of the read is kept: 42 bases, read in frame from the first base. Trimming at the junction amounts to 1 base on V and 3 bases on J, and the germline ends lie 10 bases apart. The CDR1 and CDR2 encoded by the germline V gene (reference sequence) are GTSNPN and SVGIG. Paper-wide results and their limitations: Because the study included a small number of donors, the genetic and exposure-history diversity represented was limited. Sampling was restricted to blood, and TCR repertoires in tissues likely differ from the TCR repertoires found in blood. Pairwise subsampling indicated that sequencing depth was expected to affect the degree of clonotype sharing among donors.

Using the deep immunoSEQ assay, TCR CDR3 regions were amplified from genomic DNA by multiplex PCR. For each cell subset, the extracted genomic DNA was distributed evenly across all wells of several immunoSEQ 96-well plates, and each plate served as one replicate. Each replicate PCR for unsorted PBMC received about 310 ng genomic DNA, equal to 30,000 or so T cell genomes. Genomic DNA from unsorted PBMC was sequenced over ten immunoSEQ deep assay plates. Purified libraries were quantified with a Qubit 3.0 fluorometer, sized on a Bioanalyzer 2100, and re-quantified with the KAPA Library Quantification kit. A separate single-read 150-cycle Illumina NextSeq 550 flow cell was used to sequence each immunoSEQ 96-well plate. The authors' analysis ran thus. Because the immunoSEQ output included only junctional sequences and no quality scores, the filtering could not be the same as the filtering used for full-length reads. To assign V/J genes and CDR3, sequences were annotated using PyIR, a Python wrapper for IgBLAST v1.9, with IMGT germline references. Reads were removed for weak V/J assignments (E-value above 1e-6), missing CDR3, stop codons, out-of-frame junctions, or ambiguous translated residues. V3J clonotypes were defined as sequences sharing the same inferred V gene, J gene, and CDR3 amino acid sequence. The percentage overlap between two repertoires was calculated by dividing the number of shared unique clonotypes by the size of the smaller repertoire. Richness of each repertoire was evaluated using RTK rarefaction, the Chao1 estimator, and Recon v2.1 estimates of unobserved clonotypes. TCRdb retrieved this table from immuneACCESS and kept in-frame rearrangements only. Not all clones are present; in checked studies, unresolved V genes account for under half, and no reason is known for the remainder. For V, J and clone size, that table is used; D and trimming come from the DNA. Within this sample are roughly 500,000 clones, with approximately 81% of them counted one time only. Together, the top ten hold roughly 13% of the sample.

Recombination linked TRBV30 to TRBJ2-1, with TRBD2 as a weak D call on 7 bases. This clonotype originated in a woman between 35 and 50 years old in good health. Some clones in this sample may be carry-over from other donors' samples. The sequencing input was PBMCs. The CDR3 in this case is CAWSGGGGYNEQFF. The nucleotide sequence reads as follows: TGTGCCTGGAGTGGGGGAGGGGGCTACAATGAGCAGTTCTTC.